These 2 T cell receptor beta chains were all obtained from the same sample, sequenced in a study of blood T cell repertoires in COVID-19. Assay: immunoSEQ multiplex PCR; the TCRdb copy retains only in-frame clones and omits some. The top ten clones hold 7% to 10% of a sample with around 500,000 clones, 75% to 90% of them seen once. The sequenced sample was PBMCs or T cells enriched from blood (not recorded which). The origin of the receptors is a woman aged 55-69 years who had recovered from COVID-19.

The rearrangement links TRBV28 to TRBJ1-2; the D gene is possibly TRBD1 (6 bases). Per germline, CDR1 MDHEN and CDR2 SYDVKM. V was clipped by 5 bases and J by 3 bases, with 16 bases between them. This CDR3 has 15 amino acids. The CDR3 DNA follows: TGTGCCAGCAGTGTTCTTACAGGGTACGACTATGGCTACACCTTC. Protein: CASSVLTGYDYGYTF.

The gene calls are TRBV9 and TRBJ2-7; D not certain. Trimming took off 0 bases at V and 2 bases at J, with 6 bases between the two ends. The CDR3 sequence is 13 residues long. The germline V gene has CDR1 SGDLS and CDR2 YYNGEE. CDR3 DNA: TGTGCCAGCAGCGTAGGCGGAACCTACGAGCAGTACTTC. Encoded protein: CASSVGGTYEQYF.